The clone carrying this T cell receptor beta chain was recorded only once. Its antigen remains unknown. TCRdb's table, derived via immunoSEQ multiplex PCR, lists solely in-frame clones and lacks some. The sample contains 50,000 or so clones, about nine tenths of which appear only once. This sample was included in a study of Tregs in tolerant kidney transplant recipients. Regarding the study as a whole: In tolerant patients, donor-specific Tregs outgrew total Tregs, suggesting antigen-driven expansion.

The trim removed 4 bases at V and 10 bases at J, leaving 4 bases unmatched. From germline, CDR1 is SGDLS and CDR2 YYNGEE. The CDR3 has 12 residues. Mixed chimerism was transient after nonmyeloablative marrow transplants from related graft donors. The V and J genes are TRBV9 and TRBJ1-5; TRBD1 matches 8 bases. The sequence was collected from a human patient who received a combined kidney and bone marrow transplant. Some T cells may be transferred from the graft donor. The material was CD8+ T cells from blood (PBMCs), obtained 24 months after the transplant. The CDR3 nucleotides are TGTGCCAGCAGCATTGGACAGGGACCCCAGCATTTT. Translation gives CASSIGQGPQHF.